This TCR beta chain was sequenced during a study of memory CD4+ T cells and cytomegalovirus serostatus. This clone was counted a few times. Authors' data handling: Out-of-frame sequences were removed, leaving roughly 2,200,000 distinct TCRbeta sequences. Here immunoSEQ multiplex PCR was the method, and the copy in TCRdb shows in-frame clones only, minus some. V and J calls and clone size are those listed in that table; D and trimming were worked out from the DNA. The sample gives around 50,000 clones, about 78% of which show up once; approximately 0.7% is in the top ten. The sort gate was single viable CD3+CD4+CD8-CD45RO+ cells for memory CD4+ T cells. Germline V gives CDR1 SGDLS, CDR2 YYNGEE. Trimming cost V 0 bases and J 5 bases; bases outside gene matches: 10. CDR3 size: 16 residues.

The TCR sequence derives from an adult in good health and CMV-seronegative. The chain uses TRBV9 and TRBJ2-5; 7 positions agree with TRBD1. Sequencing was carried out using memory CD4+ T cells from blood. DNA of the CDR3: TGTGCCAGCAGCGTAGGGGCAGGGGGTTTAGGGGAGACCCAGTACTTC. It yields the protein CASSVGAGGLGETQYF.